These 15 T cell receptor beta chains were all obtained from the same sample, sequenced in a study of blood T cells in healthy people across ages. A sample-barcoded 5' primer and a J-beta primer mix were used in a second PCR of roughly 7 to 12 cycles. TCRdb used MiXCR to reprocess the 5' RACE reads, holding one entry per CDR3 protein. The data show fewer than 1.5 million distinct CDR3 sequences, 42% seen once. Sequenced: blood. The receptors were gathered from a woman between 18 and 29 years old in good health.

This clonotype was detected a few times. The chain couples TRBV24-1 to TRBJ2-7; no clear D. Germline V gene data show CDR1 as KGHDR and CDR2 as SFDVKD. The CDR3 spans 13 residues. Trimming cost V 7 bases and J 2 bases, with 11 bases left between them. CDR3 nucleotide sequence: TGTGCCACCAGCCCGACGGCAGCCTACGAGCAGTACTTC. This gives the protein CATSPTAAYEQYF.

V gene TRBV20-1 combines with J gene TRBJ2-7, with D hard to call. The CDR3 spans 12 residues. Germline CDR1 is DFQATT and CDR2 is SNEGSKA (reference sequence). V was cut by 6 bases and J by 5 bases, with 14 bases left in between. CDR3 nucleotides: TGCAGTGCACCCCGAAGACTCGACGAGCAGTACTTC. Translated: CSAPRRLDEQYF.

V and J are TRBV5-6 and TRBJ2-7, with 12 nucleotides matching TRBD2. This CDR3 comprises 18 residues. Germline CDR1 and CDR2: SGHDT and YYEEEE. Trimming removed 3 bases from V and 7 bases from J; junction bases left unmatched: 17. The CDR3 spells CASSSFRTSGIGYNEQYF. The CDR3 nucleotides read TGTGCCAGCAGCTCCTTTAGGACTAGCGGGATCGGGTACAATGAGCAGTACTTC.

This chain links TRBV15 with TRBJ2-1; a possible D gene is TRBD2 (5 bases). Germline V gene lookup returns CDR1 LNHNV and CDR2 YYDKDF (reference sequence). The V end was cut by 5 bases, the J end by 10 bases, with 15 bases between. The length of the CDR3 is 13 residues. The CDR3 loop reads CATSQRSAVEQFF. DNA for the CDR3: TGTGCCACCAGCCAGAGGTCAGCGGTGGAGCAGTTCTTC. The variable domain in full, completed from reference TRBV15 and TRBJ2-1, reads DAMVIQNPRYQVTQFGKPVTLSCSQTLNHNVMYWYQQKSSQAPKLLFHYYDKDFNNEADTPDNFQSRRPNTSFCFLDIRSPGLGDTAMYLCATSQRSAVEQFFGPGTRLTVL.

This rearrangement joins TRBV20-1 to TRBJ1-1; no clear D gene. V was trimmed by 1 base and J by 6 bases, leaving 12 bases between them. CDR1 is DFQATT, CDR2 SNEGSKA, per germline (reference sequence). CDR3 length: 13 amino acids. The CDR3 coding sequence is TGCAGTGCTAGAGTGCCGGGTGGCCCTGAAGCTTTCTTT. Translating gives CSARVPGGPEAFF.

The chain uses TRBV24-1 and TRBJ1-5; no clear D. V was trimmed by 4 bases and J by 0 bases, leaving 12 bases between them. This CDR3 contains 16 residues. Germline assignment: CDR1 KGHDR and CDR2 SFDVKD. Here the CDR3 DNA reads TGTGCCACCAGTGACCCCCTAATGGCTAGCAATCAGCCCCAGCATTTT. Amino acid sequence: CATSDPLMASNQPQHF.

This clonotype appeared once. The chain joins TRBV10-2 to TRBJ2-2, with 9 bases identical to TRBD1. This CDR3 contains 15 residues. Germline CDR1 WSHSY, CDR2 SAAADI. V shed 4 bases, J shed 6 bases, and the junction held 6 bases outside the gene matches. This CDR3 reads CASSVETGGAGELFF. In nucleotides, the CDR3 is TGCGCCAGCAGTGTTGAGACAGGGGGTGCCGGGGAGCTGTTTTTT.

The sample holds a few counts of this clonotype. This rearrangement joins TRBV25-1 to TRBJ1-2, with D possibly TRBD1 on 5 matching bases. Germline CDR1 and CDR2: MGHDK and SYGVNS. This CDR3 region has 13 residues. V gave up 4 bases and J gave up 6 bases, with 12 bases separating them. The CDR3: CASSGTGVNGYTF. The CDR3 bases are TGTGCCAGCAGTGGGACGGGGGTAAATGGCTACACCTTC.

This clonotype was recorded at least ten times. The chain combines TRBV20-1 with TRBJ2-1; 9 bases align to TRBD2. The length of the CDR3 is 17 residues. CDR1 DFQATT and CDR2 SNEGSKA come from the germline V gene (reference sequence). Trimming removed 5 bases from V and 0 bases from J; junction bases left unmatched: 11. The CDR3 bases are TGCAGTGCTGGGAAGACTAGCGGTATCTCCTCCTACAATGAGCAGTTCTTC. Residues: CSAGKTSGISSYNEQFF.

The chain carries TRBV18 and TRBJ2-5, with D unresolved. The CDR3 is made up of 18 amino acids. V lost 3 bases and J lost 0, with 20 bases in between. Germline CDR1 reads KGHSH; CDR2 reads LQKENI. CDR3 nucleotide sequence: TGTGCCAGCTCACCCGACGCCCCTTCCCTCGGCTACCAAGAGACCCAGTACTTC. This translates into CASSPDAPSLGYQETQYF.

The V and J genes are TRBV4-2 and TRBJ2-3; D gene ambiguous. This CDR3 spans 13 amino acids. Deletions cut 2 bases from V and 5 bases from J, with 8 bases between. Germline lookup yields CDR1 LGHNA and CDR2 YNFKEQ. This CDR3 is CASSQQVKDTQYF. CDR3 in DNA: TGTGCCAGCAGCCAACAAGTGAAAGATACGCAGTATTTT.

The chain carries TRBV7-3 and TRBJ2-3, with 11 bases matching TRBD2. The length of the CDR3 is 15 residues. The germline V gene encodes CDR1 SGHTA and CDR2 FQGTGA. V trimming: 3 bases; J trimming: 8 bases; junction bases outside the gene matches: 7. As DNA, the CDR3 is TGTGCCAGCAGCTTCGGACTAGCGGGTTTAGGTACGCAGTATTTT. Its translation: CASSFGLAGLGTQYF.

The chain carries TRBV5-1 and TRBJ1-1; 7 bases map to TRBD1. The CDR3 is 15 amino acids. Germline V gene sequence: CDR1 SGHRS, CDR2 YFSETQ. Losses at the gene ends were 0 bases for V and 2 bases for J; bases not matched to a gene: 4. The CDR3: CASSLDGQANTEAFF. The CDR3 region has the DNA TGCGCCAGCAGCTTGGATGGACAGGCCAACACTGAAGCTTTCTTT. Drawing the rest from reference TRBV5-1 and TRBJ1-1, the complete variable domain is KAGVTQTPRYLIKTRGQQVTLSCSPISGHRSVSWYQQTPGQGLQFLFEYFSETQRNKGNFPGRFSGRQFSNSRSEMNVSTLELGDSALYLCASSLDGQANTEAFFGQGTRLTVV.

V gene TRBV20-1 combines with J gene TRBJ2-1; 10 bases align to TRBD1. The CDR3 sequence is 12 residues long. CDR1 and CDR2 from the germline V gene are DFQATT and SNEGSKA (reference sequence). The CDR3 spells CSAMGQGPEQFF. CDR3 nucleotide sequence: TGCAGCGCCATGGGACAGGGGCCTGAGCAGTTCTTC.

This clonotype was counted between two and nine times. This rearrangement joins TRBV21-1 to TRBJ2-1; the table's D gene call, TRBD2, was not cross checked with the DNA. TRBV21-1 is deemed a pseudogene. The CDR3 runs 21 residues. This CDR3 is CASSSRLAEDKYPNSYNEQFF. CDR3 nucleotide sequence: TGTGCCAGCAGCTCGCGACTAGCGGAGGACAAATACCCAAACTCCTACAATGAGCAGTTCTTC.